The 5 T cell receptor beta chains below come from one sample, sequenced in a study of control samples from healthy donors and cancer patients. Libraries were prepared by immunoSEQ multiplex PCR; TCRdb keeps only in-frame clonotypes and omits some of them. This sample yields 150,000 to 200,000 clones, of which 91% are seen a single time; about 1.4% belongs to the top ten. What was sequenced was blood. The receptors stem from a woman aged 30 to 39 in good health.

CDR3 bases: TGTGCCAGCAGTTACTCGGGCAGGCGCAATCAGCCCCAGCATTTT. Translated, it gives CASSYSGRRNQPQHF. The chain combines TRBV6-2 or TRBV6-3 with TRBJ1-5; D remains ambiguous. The CDR3 is made up of 15 amino acids. V was cut by 0 bases and J by 2 bases, with 8 bases left in between. In germline, CDR1 is MNHEY, CDR2 SVGEGT.

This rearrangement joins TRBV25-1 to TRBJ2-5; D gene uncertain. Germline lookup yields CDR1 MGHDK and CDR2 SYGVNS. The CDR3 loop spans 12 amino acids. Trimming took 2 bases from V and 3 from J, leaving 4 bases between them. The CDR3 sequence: CASSEQEETQYF. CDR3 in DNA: TGTGCCAGCAGTGAACAGGAAGAGACCCAGTACTTC.

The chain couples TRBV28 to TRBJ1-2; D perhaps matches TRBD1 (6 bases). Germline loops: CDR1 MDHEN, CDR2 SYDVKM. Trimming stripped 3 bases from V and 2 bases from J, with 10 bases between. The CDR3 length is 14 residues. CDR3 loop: CASSFGGPNYGYTF. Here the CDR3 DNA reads TGTGCCAGCAGTTTCGGGGGGCCGAACTATGGCTACACCTTC.

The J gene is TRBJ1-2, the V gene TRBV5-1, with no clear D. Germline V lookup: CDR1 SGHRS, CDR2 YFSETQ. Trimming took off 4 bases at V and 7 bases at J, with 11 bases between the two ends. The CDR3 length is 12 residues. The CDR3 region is CASSPSGVGYTF. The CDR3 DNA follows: TGCGCCAGCAGCCCTAGTGGGGTTGGCTACACCTTC.

This CDR3 reads CASSPSGGATGELFF. As DNA, the CDR3 is TGTGCCAGCAGTCCTAGCGGGGGGGCAACCGGGGAGCTGTTTTTT. The V call is TRBV27, the J call TRBJ2-2, with 12 bases lining up with TRBD2. Germline-derived CDR1 and CDR2 are MNHEY and SMNVEV (reference sequence). The ends lost 5 bases at V and 5 bases at J; junction bases unmatched: 3. The CDR3 loop spans 15 amino acids.